One sample yielded the 25 T cell receptor beta chains listed below, sequenced in a study of blood T cell repertoires in COVID-19. Profiled with immunoSEQ multiplex PCR; TCRdb holds only in-frame clones, not every one. The sample includes 200,000 to 250,000 clones, over 75% of them seen just once. Specimen: peripheral blood. These receptors originate from a man aged 80 or over with acute or convalescent COVID-19.

This clone was recorded only once. The chain is built from TRBV18 and TRBJ2-6; TRBD1 aligns across 7 bases. The CDR3 totals 15 residues. Germline lookup yields CDR1 KGHSH and CDR2 LQKENI. The ends lost 4 bases at V and 4 bases at J; junction bases unmatched: 4. CDR3 sequence: CASSLTGAGANVLTF. Here the CDR3 DNA reads TGTGCCAGCTCACTAACAGGGGCCGGGGCCAACGTCCTGACTTTC.

This chain connects TRBV5-4 to TRBJ2-5; the match to TRBD1 covers 10 bases. After removal of 4 bases from V and 4 bases from J, the junction contained 7 bases not matched to a gene. This CDR3 contains 15 residues. The germline CDR1 and CDR2 sequences are SGHNT and YYREEE (reference sequence). The CDR3 DNA reads TGTGCCAGCAGCATGACAGGGGGCGAAGGAGAGACCCAGTACTTC. Translation: CASSMTGGEGETQYF.

This rearrangement joins TRBV6-5 to TRBJ2-7; the match to TRBD1 covers 12 bases. This CDR3 region has 15 residues. V gave up 7 bases and J gave up 4 bases; unmatched junction bases: 8. Germline V gene sequence: CDR1 MNHEY, CDR2 SVGAGI. This CDR3 reads CASTLGTGGRYEQYF. CDR3 coding DNA: TGTGCCAGCACCTTAGGGACAGGGGGCAGGTACGAGCAGTACTTC.

Worth noting for this clone: A junction boundary mismatches the germline segment, possibly from a read error. V is TRBV6-5 and J is TRBJ1-2; 7 bases are a match to TRBD1. The CDR3 contains 11 residues. Germline V CDR1 and CDR2: MNHEY, SVGAGI. In DNA, the CDR3 is TGCATTACAGGGGCAAACTATGGCTACACCTTC. Its protein is CITGANYGYTF.

This clone was detected once. The CDR3: CASSLGPDTLAGTYEQYV. DNA of the CDR3: TGTGCCAGCAGCTTGGGCCCAGATACCTTAGCGGGAACCTACGAGCAGTACGTC. The chain employs TRBV5-6 and TRBJ2-7, with TRBD2 identical over 8 bases. Looked up from germline, CDR1 is SGHDT and CDR2 is YYEEEE. Unmatched junction bases numbered 13, after V lost 0 bases and J lost 2 bases. This CDR3 has 18 amino acids.

The chain carries TRBV7-2 and TRBJ2-2; 9 bases align to TRBD2. Germline CDR1 is SGHTA and CDR2 is FQGNSA. The ends lost 1 base at V and 4 bases at J; junction bases unmatched: 7. This CDR3 is built from 17 residues. The CDR3 loop reads CASSLDSGRRSTGELFF. The DNA of the CDR3 is TGTGCCAGCAGCTTAGATAGCGGGAGAAGATCCACCGGGGAGCTGTTTTTT.

The chain has TRBV2 and TRBJ1-2; a weak D match, TRBD1 (5 bases). From germline, CDR1 is SNHLY and CDR2 FYNNEI. The CDR3 length is 12 residues. The V end was cut by 10 bases, the J end by 2 bases, with 11 bases between. In DNA, the CDR3 is TGTGCCACCACGACAGTAAACTATGGCTACACCTTC. This codes for CATTTVNYGYTF.

The V and J genes are TRBV24-1 and TRBJ2-3, with D maybe TRBD1 (6 bases). Germline assignment: CDR1 KGHDR and CDR2 SFDVKD. The CDR3 spans 14 residues. The ends were cut back, 4 bases at V and 5 bases at J, with 12 bases in the middle. CDR3 region: CATSDTGLGDTQYF. CDR3 nucleotides: TGTGCCACCAGTGACACAGGGTTGGGAGATACGCAGTATTTT.

This rearrangement joins TRBV28 to TRBJ1-5, with D possibly matching TRBD1 (5 bases). V was trimmed by 5 bases and J by 0 bases, leaving 11 bases between them. This CDR3 has 15 amino acids. The germline gives CDR1 MDHEN, CDR2 SYDVKM. CDR3 region: CASSVTVNSNQPQHF. CDR3 sequence (DNA): TGTGCCAGCAGTGTGACAGTTAATAGCAATCAGCCCCAGCATTTT.

This chain links TRBV6-1 with TRBJ2-3; D gene ambiguous. V lost 0 bases and J lost 6, with 4 bases in between. The CDR3 consists of 12 residues. Germline loops: CDR1 MNHNS, CDR2 SASEGT. As DNA, the CDR3 is TGTGCCAGCAGTGAAGCCAGGGATACGCAGTATTTT. Protein: CASSEARDTQYF.

The V call is TRBV7-9, the J call TRBJ2-7; maybe TRBD1 (6 bases). The CDR3 length is 16 residues. Germline V lookup: CDR1 SEHNR, CDR2 FQNEAQ (reference sequence). V lost 2 bases to trimming and J lost 1 base, with 15 bases between them. This CDR3 reads CASSLPTGQTSYEQYF. The CDR3, as DNA: TGTGCCAGCAGCTTACCCACAGGGCAAACGTCCTACGAGCAGTACTTC.

The sample holds a few counts of this clone. V and J are TRBV15 and TRBJ2-5, with D unresolved. Trimming removed 0 bases at V and 2 bases at J, with 10 bases between. The V gene's germline CDR1 is LNHNV and CDR2 YYDKDF (reference sequence). This CDR3 is 15 amino acids long. CDR3 loop: CATSRDYSQQETQYF. CDR3 coding DNA: TGTGCCACCAGCAGAGATTACAGCCAACAAGAGACCCAGTACTTC.

DNA for the CDR3: TGTGCCTGGGGGGGGATTGAAAAACTGTTTTTT. Translating it yields CAWGGIEKLFF. This chain joins TRBV30 and TRBJ1-4, with D possibly TRBD1 on 5 matching bases. This CDR3 spans 11 amino acids. V was trimmed by 5 bases and J by 7 bases, leaving 8 bases between them. Germline loops: CDR1 GTSNPN, CDR2 SVGIG (reference sequence).

The rearrangement links TRBV4-1 to TRBJ2-5; 7 bases fit TRBD1. Germline CDR1 and CDR2: MGHRA and YSYEKL. CDR3 length: 15 residues. Trimming took 4 bases from V and 2 from J; bases not matched to a gene: 7. The CDR3 here is CASSRSPGQQETQYF. The CDR3 region has the DNA TGCGCCAGCAGCCGGTCCCCGGGACAGCAAGAGACCCAGTACTTC.

This chain's CDR3 is CAWSVQGWSPLHF. The CDR3 DNA reads TGTGCCTGGAGTGTACAGGGCTGGTCACCCCTCCACTTT. The rearrangement links TRBV30 to TRBJ1-6, with D perhaps matching TRBD1 (6 bases). This CDR3 has 13 amino acids. Germline loops: CDR1 GTSNPN, CDR2 SVGIG (reference sequence). V lost 0 bases, J lost 10 bases, and 10 bases lay in between.

The chain couples TRBV18 to TRBJ1-5, with 7 nucleotides matching TRBD1. The CDR3 runs 15 residues. From germline, CDR1 is KGHSH and CDR2 LQKENI. V was pared by 5 bases and J by 2 bases, with 6 bases of the junction left unmatched. This chain's CDR3 is CASSVDRVGNQPQHF. The CDR3 nucleotides read TGTGCCAGCTCAGTCGACAGGGTTGGCAATCAGCCCCAGCATTTT.

The V and J genes are TRBV19 and TRBJ2-2, with D possibly TRBD2 on 7 matching bases. Germline V CDR1 and CDR2: LNHDA, SQIVND (reference sequence). The CDR3 consists of 16 residues. V lost 1 base and J lost 5, with 14 bases in between. The CDR3 is CASSIVGGPRTGELFF. The CDR3 bases are TGTGCCAGTAGTATAGTCGGGGGGCCGAGGACCGGGGAGCTGTTTTTT.

V is TRBV4-3 and J is TRBJ2-2; D perhaps matches TRBD2 (5 bases). V lost 4 bases and J lost 4, with 16 bases in between. Germline assignment: CDR1 LGHNA and CDR2 YSLEER. This CDR3 is built from 16 residues. CDR3 protein: CASSLGSKKATGELFF. The CDR3 region has the DNA TGCGCCAGCAGCCTAGGGAGCAAAAAGGCCACCGGGGAGCTGTTTTTT.

The chain employs TRBV24-1 and TRBJ2-5; TRBD2 is a possible D gene (6 bases). CDR1 is KGHDR and CDR2 is SFDVKD in the germline V gene. This CDR3 is 17 amino acids long. Trimming removed 2 bases at V and 4 bases at J, with 19 bases between. The CDR3 loop reads CATSDYGRRAQGETQYF. For the CDR3, the DNA is TGTGCCACCAGTGATTACGGAAGGAGGGCCCAGGGAGAGACCCAGTACTTC.

The chain recombines TRBV27 with TRBJ2-1; D call uncertain. The CDR3 loop spans 16 amino acids. Germline V CDR1 and CDR2: MNHEY, SMNVEV (reference sequence). Trimming pared 5 bases from V and 6 bases from J, leaving 20 bases between. Here the CDR3 reads CASSNPRHSISNEQFF. The CDR3 nucleotides are TGTGCCAGCAGTAACCCGCGACATAGTATCTCCAATGAGCAGTTCTTC.

This clone was found a few times. J is TRBJ2-1 and V is TRBV5-1; the match to TRBD2 covers 10 bases. This CDR3 contains 17 residues. Losses at the gene ends were 4 bases for V and 5 bases for J; bases not matched to a gene: 12. Per germline, CDR1 SGHRS and CDR2 YFSETQ. The CDR3 nucleotides read TGCGCCAGCAGCAAGGGAGCGGGAGGGAAACCCCACAATGAGCAGTTCTTC. This translates into CASSKGAGGKPHNEQFF.

The gene calls are TRBV2 and TRBJ2-3; 9 nucleotides match TRBD1. The CDR3 spans 16 residues. CDR1 is SNHLY and CDR2 is FYNNEI in the germline V gene. After removal of 5 bases from V and 2 bases from J, the junction contained 8 bases not matched to a gene. The DNA of the CDR3 is TGTGCCAGCAGTAAATTGAGGGACAGGGTCACAGATACGCAGTATTTT. Translation: CASSKLRDRVTDTQYF.

The chain carries TRBV28 and TRBJ2-7; 7 bases are a match to TRBD1. Germline V gives CDR1 MDHEN, CDR2 SYDVKM. V gave up 5 bases and J gave up 0 bases; unmatched junction bases: 13. The CDR3 loop spans 17 amino acids. CDR3 region: CASSPVLTGASSYEQYF. DNA for the CDR3: TGTGCCAGCAGTCCCGTACTTACAGGGGCTTCCTCCTACGAGCAGTACTTC.

The chain uses TRBV9 and TRBJ1-1; a weak D match, TRBD1 (5 bases). The CDR3 consists of 14 residues. The V and J ends lost 0 bases and 1 base respectively, with 7 bases between them. Germline V gene lookup returns CDR1 SGDLS and CDR2 YYNGEE. CDR3 residues: CASSVGRANTEAFF. In nucleotides, the CDR3 is TGTGCCAGCAGCGTAGGCAGGGCGAACACTGAAGCTTTCTTT.

The chain has TRBV28 and TRBJ2-7; 11 nucleotides line up with TRBD2. The ends lost 2 bases at V and 2 bases at J; junction bases unmatched: 5. There are 16 residues in the CDR3. Germline-derived CDR1 and CDR2 are MDHEN and SYDVKM. The CDR3 protein is CASSLRLAGPPYEQYF. CDR3 DNA: TGTGCCAGCAGTTTACGACTAGCGGGGCCTCCCTACGAGCAGTACTTC.